This T cell receptor (beta chain) was sequenced for a study of T and B cells in COVID-19 patients. Regarding the study as a whole: Patients with COVID-19 reportedly showed strongly skewed T cell receptor beta variable and joining gene usage. No sequencing was yet done of CD4+, regulatory or CD8+ subsets, or of SARS-CoV-2-responsive or tetramer+ sorted cells. Highly clonal in active COVID-19, TRB repertoires exceeded healthy-donor diversity and richness at recovery.

TRB rearrangements were amplified by multiplex PCR with BIOMED2 TRB-A/B primers. TCRdb ran MiXCR on the multiplex PCR reads and lists one entry per CDR3 protein. The sample shows about 14,000 distinct CDR3 sequences, 25% to 30% of them seen only once. This clonotype is judged medium-sized (0.01 to 0.1%). Its antigen is unknown. The V gene lost 2 bases and the J gene lost 1 base, with 11 bases spanning the gap. The germline V gene encodes CDR1 MNHNY and CDR2 SVGAGI (reference sequence). CDR3 length: 16 amino acids. Blood genomic DNA input for TRB amplification was roughly 250-550 ng. V usage is TRBV6-6 and J usage is TRBJ2-2; the D gene is possibly TRBD1 (6 bases). This receptor was taken from a human donor who had recovered from COVID-19. Source material: blood. The CDR3 bases are TGTGCCAGCAGTTACCCTCCGGGACAGAACACCGGGGAGCTGTTTTTT. Protein: CASSYPPGQNTGELFF.